The 3 T cell receptor beta chains presented below share a single source sample, sequenced in a study of T cells after somatic rescue of genetic block. Profiled with immunoSEQ multiplex PCR; TCRdb holds only in-frame clones, not every one. Counted here are 13,000 to 15,000 clones, about three quarters occurring once; the ten biggest clones make up 25% to 30%. Sequenced material: peripheral blood mononuclear cells (PBMCs). These receptors all stem from a man younger than 30.

In its sample, this clone ranks as medium-sized. The V gene is TRBV29-1, the J gene TRBJ1-5; perhaps TRBD1 as D (5 bases). Germline V CDR1 and CDR2: SQVTM, ANQGSEA. The CDR3 extends over 12 amino acids. The V gene lost 5 bases and the J gene lost 4 bases, with 9 bases spanning the gap. In DNA form, the CDR3 reads TGCAGCGTTCGGCAGGGTAATCAGCCCCAGCATTTT. Its protein is CSVRQGNQPQHF.

The rearrangement uses TRBV6-6 and TRBJ1-5; D is undetermined. The CDR3 is 13 amino acids. CDR1 and CDR2 from the germline V gene are MNHNY and SVGAGI (reference sequence). V lost 2 bases, J lost 6 bases, and 8 bases lay in between. CDR3 nucleotides: TGTGCCAGCAGTTACCTTAGTCGTCAGCCCCAGCATTTT. Translating gives CASSYLSRQPQHF.

The chain carries TRBV29-1 and TRBJ1-5; D is perhaps TRBD1 (6 bases). CDR3 length equals 14 residues. Trimming removed 6 bases from V and 0 bases from J, with 12 bases in between. CDR1 is SQVTM and CDR2 is ANQGSEA in the germline V gene. For the CDR3, the DNA is TGCAGCGTCATTTTGACAGGTAGCAATCAGCCCCAGCATTTT. Its translation: CSVILTGSNQPQHF.